These 16 T cell receptor beta chains share one sample of origin, sequenced in a study of beta chain features in type 1 diabetes. Isolated RNA was reverse transcribed in full, so expressed TCRB transcripts were sequenced. Sequenced by immunoSEQ multiplex PCR; TCRdb stores in-frame clones only, minus some. The table lists 200,000 to 250,000 clones, roughly 11% of them singletons. Specimen: central memory CD4+ T cells from blood. These receptors originate from a man between 18 and 29 years old in good health.

This clone was counted a few times. The rearrangement links TRBV5-4 to TRBJ1-2, with 7 bases fitting TRBD1. The CDR3 contains 14 residues. V lost 3 bases and J lost 4; bases outside the gene matches: 6. The germline V gene encodes CDR1 SGHNT and CDR2 YYREEE (reference sequence). CDR3 bases: TGTGCCAGCAGCTCCCGACAGGGTGGCTATGGCTACACCTTC. Its protein is CASSSRQGGYGYTF.

V gene TRBV7-2 combines with J gene TRBJ1-1; the D is unclear. In germline, CDR1 is SGHTA, CDR2 FQGNSA. This CDR3 spans 13 amino acids. Deletions cut 7 bases from V and 4 bases from J, with 13 bases between. Here the CDR3 reads CASTLVTATEAFF. The CDR3 bases are TGTGCCAGCACCTTGGTAACGGCCACTGAAGCTTTCTTT.

Comment on this clone: This CDR3 is also generated by other DNA sequences in the sample. This chain links TRBV2 with TRBJ2-1; D gene ambiguous. The CDR3 loop spans 11 amino acids. CDR1 SNHLY and CDR2 FYNNEI come from the germline V gene. V was pared by 7 bases and J by 4 bases, with 5 bases between. This CDR3 reads CASTRYNEQFF. The CDR3 bases are TGTGCCAGCACAAGGTACAATGAGCAGTTCTTC.

This clone was found a few times. V usage is TRBV28 and J usage is TRBJ2-7; 8 bases match TRBD1. CDR3 length: 15 residues. Germline V CDR1 and CDR2: MDHEN, SYDVKM. J gave up 3 bases and V 1 base, and 5 bases lay outside the gene matches. CDR3 residues: CASSLFAGGYYEQYF. In DNA form, the CDR3 reads TGTGCCAGCAGTTTATTCGCAGGGGGCTACTACGAGCAGTACTTC.

This clone came up a few times. The CDR3 spells CSVRPTSGLSYEQYF. The CDR3 DNA sequence: TGCAGCGTCAGGCCGACTAGCGGGCTTTCCTACGAGCAGTACTTC. The chain is built from TRBV29-1 and TRBJ2-7, with 10 bases identical to TRBD2. CDR3 size: 15 residues. V lost 6 bases, J lost 1 base, and 9 bases stayed unmatched. Germline CDR1 and CDR2: SQVTM and ANQGSEA.

J is TRBJ2-2 and V is TRBV4-3; TRBD1 might be the D (5 bases). The CDR3 runs 14 residues. CDR1 and CDR2 from the germline V gene are LGHNA and YSLEER. Trimming removed 4 bases from V and 3 bases from J, with 9 bases in between. CDR3 residues: CASSRGHDTGELFF. In DNA, the CDR3 is TGCGCCAGCAGCCGGGGCCATGACACCGGGGAGCTGTTTTTT.

This clone was counted between two and nine times. The chain links TRBV29-1 to TRBJ2-5; D may correspond to TRBD1 or TRBD2 (6 bases each). Deletions cut 3 bases from V and 7 bases from J, with 12 bases between. Germline CDR1 SQVTM, CDR2 ANQGSEA. The CDR3 totals 12 residues. This CDR3 is CSVEEGVGTQYF. DNA for the CDR3: TGCAGCGTTGAGGAGGGGGTTGGGACCCAGTACTTC.

The gene calls are TRBV30 and TRBJ2-7; 10 bases match TRBD2. CDR1 and CDR2 (germline): GTSNPN, SVGIG (reference sequence). V dropped 5 bases and J dropped 5; count of bases not matched to a gene: 6. The CDR3 has 13 residues. DNA for the CDR3: TGTGCCTGGGCCCAGCGGGGGGGGCACGAGCAGTACTTC. This translates into CAWAQRGGHEQYF.

The J gene is TRBJ2-7, the V gene TRBV28; perhaps D is TRBD1 or TRBD2 (5 bases each). The CDR3 is 15 residues long. V lost 4 bases, J lost 3 bases, and 16 bases lay in between. CDR1 and CDR2 from the germline V gene are MDHEN and SYDVKM. CDR3 nucleotide sequence: TGTGCCAGCAGTTCCTCCTCGGGACGGGTCTACGAGCAGTACTTC. This codes for CASSSSSGRVYEQYF.

The rearrangement uses TRBV20-1 and TRBJ2-1; no definite D call. The V and J ends lost 6 bases and 8 bases respectively, with 11 bases between them. Per the germline V gene, CDR1 is DFQATT and CDR2 is SNEGSKA (reference sequence). There are 11 residues in the CDR3. This CDR3 reads CSAPTLDEQFF. The DNA of the CDR3 is TGCAGTGCACCGACCCTAGATGAGCAGTTCTTC.

The sample holds a few counts of this clone. CDR3 residues: CASSLTLQVANTGELFF. CDR3 bases: TGCGCCAGCAGCCTGACCTTGCAGGTAGCGAACACCGGGGAGCTGTTTTTT. The V gene is TRBV23-1, the J gene TRBJ2-2; no clear D. TRBV23-1 is an ORF for which the function is uncertain. The CDR3 extends over 17 amino acids. V was pared by 6 bases and J by 0 bases, with 17 bases between.

The rearrangement uses TRBV7-9 and TRBJ1-2; no clear D. Germline V gives CDR1 SEHNR, CDR2 FQNEAQ (reference sequence). CDR3 length: 13 amino acids. V gave up 5 bases and J gave up 2 bases, with 9 bases separating them. CDR3 region: CASSPAGNYGYTF. CDR3 DNA: TGTGCCAGCAGCCCCGCGGGGAACTATGGCTACACCTTC. The complete variable domain, with remaining parts taken from reference TRBV7-9 and TRBJ1-2, reads DTGVSQNPRHKITKRGQNVTFRCDPISEHNRLYWYRQTLGQGPEFLTYFQNEAQLEKSRLLSDRFSAERPKGSFSTLEIQRTEQGDSAMYLCASSPAGNYGYTFGSGTRLTVV.

In this sample, this clone turned up a few times. This chain uses TRBV5-1 with TRBJ1-4; no firm D call. CDR1 is SGHRS, CDR2 YFSETQ, per germline. Trimming cost V 2 bases and J 3 bases, with 2 bases left between them. CDR3 length equals 12 residues. CDR3 coding DNA: TGCGCCAGCAGCTTTTCTAATGAAAAACTGTTTTTT. This encodes CASSFSNEKLFF.

This chain links TRBV5-1 with TRBJ2-5, with 7 positions matching TRBD1. V was clipped by 5 bases and J by 2 bases; unmatched bases: 9. The CDR3 totals 15 residues. From germline, CDR1 is SGHRS and CDR2 YFSETQ. The CDR3 spells CASSSPGTVQETQYF. DNA for the CDR3: TGCGCCAGCAGTTCCCCCGGGACAGTTCAAGAGACCCAGTACTTC.

The chain joins TRBV27 to TRBJ2-2; 9 bases line up with TRBD2. Germline trimming cut 8 bases from V and 8 bases from J; bases unmatched to any gene: 15. This CDR3 is 16 amino acids long. The germline V gene has CDR1 MNHEY and CDR2 SMNVEV (reference sequence). The CDR3 reads CASAPPGLAGRGELFF. In nucleotides, the CDR3 is TGTGCCAGCGCACCCCCCGGGCTAGCGGGAAGAGGGGAGCTGTTTTTT.

The V call is TRBV6-5, the J call TRBJ1-3; unclear D gene. This CDR3 contains 16 residues. The V and J ends lost 0 bases and 5 bases respectively, with 14 bases between them. From germline, CDR1 is MNHEY and CDR2 SVGAGI. The CDR3 protein is CASSYSLAESRNTIYF. In nucleotides, the CDR3 is TGTGCCAGCAGTTACTCGTTGGCGGAGAGTAGAAACACCATATATTTT.